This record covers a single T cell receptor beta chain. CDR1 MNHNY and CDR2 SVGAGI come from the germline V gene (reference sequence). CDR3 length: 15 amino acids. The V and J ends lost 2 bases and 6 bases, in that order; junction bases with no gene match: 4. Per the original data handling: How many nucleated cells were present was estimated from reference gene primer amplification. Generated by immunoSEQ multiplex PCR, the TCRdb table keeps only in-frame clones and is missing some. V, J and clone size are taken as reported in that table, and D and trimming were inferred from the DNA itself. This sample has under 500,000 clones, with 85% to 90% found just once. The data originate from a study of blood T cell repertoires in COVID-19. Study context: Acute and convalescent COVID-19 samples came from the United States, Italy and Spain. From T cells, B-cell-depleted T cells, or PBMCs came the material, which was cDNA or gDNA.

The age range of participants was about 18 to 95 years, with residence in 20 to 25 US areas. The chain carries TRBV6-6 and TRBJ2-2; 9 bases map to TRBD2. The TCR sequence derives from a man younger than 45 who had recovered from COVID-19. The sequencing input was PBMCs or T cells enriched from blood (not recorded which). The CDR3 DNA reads TGTGCCAGCAGTTACGGCGGGAGGGGGGCCGGGGAGCTGTTTTTT. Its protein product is CASSYGGRGAGELFF.